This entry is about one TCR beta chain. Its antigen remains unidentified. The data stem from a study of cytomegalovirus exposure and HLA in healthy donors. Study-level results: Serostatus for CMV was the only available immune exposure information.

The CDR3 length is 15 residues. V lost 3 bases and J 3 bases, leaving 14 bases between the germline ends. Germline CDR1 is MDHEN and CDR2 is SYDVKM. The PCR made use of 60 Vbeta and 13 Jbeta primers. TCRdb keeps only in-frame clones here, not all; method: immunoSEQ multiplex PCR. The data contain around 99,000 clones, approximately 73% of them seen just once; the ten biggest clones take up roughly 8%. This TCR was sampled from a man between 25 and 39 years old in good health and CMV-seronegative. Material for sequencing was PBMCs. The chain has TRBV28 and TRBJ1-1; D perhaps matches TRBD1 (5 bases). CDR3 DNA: TGTGCCAGCAGTTTCCAGGGTGTTTGGGACACTGAAGCTTTCTTT. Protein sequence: CASSFQGVWDTEAFF.